Below, 27 T cell receptor beta chains from the same sample are listed, as sequenced in a study of CD8+ T cells in alopecia areata. In each case, RNA was isolated and then reverse transcribed into cDNA as the sequencing template. The table came from immunoSEQ multiplex PCR; TCRdb's copy has only in-frame clones and leaves some out. The sample shows about 200,000 clones, about 60% of them seen only once. Source: CD4+ T cells sorted from blood, taken at week 0. These receptors were obtained from a human donor with alopecia areata.

This clone was picked up a small number of times. The V and J genes are TRBV9 and TRBJ1-1; 8 nucleotides line up with TRBD1. This CDR3 is 12 amino acids long. The V gene end was trimmed by 0 bases and the J gene end by 8 bases; junction bases not matched to a gene: 0. The germline CDR1 and CDR2 sequences are SGDLS and YYNGEE. The chain's CDR3 is CASSVDRGEAFF. The CDR3 DNA follows: TGTGCCAGCAGCGTAGACAGGGGGGAAGCTTTCTTT.

Remarks on this clone: Other DNA sequences in this sample translate to the same CDR3. This chain uses TRBV11-2 with TRBJ2-5; 8 bases line up with TRBD1. The CDR3 has 13 amino acids. CDR1 SGHAT and CDR2 FQNNGV come from the germline V gene. V gave up 5 bases and J gave up 4 bases; unmatched junction bases: 3. The chain's CDR3 is CASSPDRGETQYF. The CDR3 bases are TGTGCCAGCAGCCCCGACAGGGGAGAGACCCAGTACTTC.

This chain uses TRBV30 with TRBJ2-5, with D possibly being TRBD2 (5 bases). The V end lost 0 bases, the J end lost 5 bases, and 10 bases lay between the germline ends. Germline V gene data show CDR1 as GTSNPN and CDR2 as SVGIG (reference sequence). The CDR3 totals 13 residues. CDR3: CAWSVQPGETQYF. In DNA form, the CDR3 reads TGTGCCTGGAGTGTACAGCCGGGGGAGACCCAGTACTTC.

The chain joins TRBV7-8 to TRBJ2-3; a weak D match, TRBD2 (5 bases). Germline values: CDR1 SGHVS, CDR2 FQNEAQ. V gave up 3 bases and J gave up 1 base, with 11 bases separating them. CDR3 length: 15 amino acids. CDR3 DNA sequence: TGTGCCAGCAGCTTCGGAGGCGCGGGCACAGATACGCAGTATTTT. Its protein product is CASSFGGAGTDTQYF. The whole variable domain, remainder taken from reference TRBV7-8 and TRBJ2-3, is GAGVSQSPRYKVAKRGQDVALRCDPISGHVSLFWYQQALGQGPEFLTYFQNEAQLDKSGLPSDRFFAERPEGSVSTLKIQRTQQEDSAVYLCASSFGGAGTDTQYFGPGTRLTVL.

The rearrangement joins TRBV5-1 to TRBJ2-2; D is perhaps TRBD2 (5 bases). CDR3 length equals 16 residues. The germline V gene encodes CDR1 SGHRS and CDR2 YFSETQ. V was pared by 4 bases and J by 2 bases, with 15 bases between. The CDR3 DNA reads TGCGCCAGCAGCCTTTCAACGGGAATCAACACCGGGGAGCTGTTTTTT. This codes for CASSLSTGINTGELFF.

The chain couples TRBV6-5 to TRBJ2-3; 8 nucleotides line up with TRBD2. The germline V gene encodes CDR1 MNHEY and CDR2 SVGAGI. This CDR3 contains 15 residues. Germline trimming cut 5 bases from V and 1 base from J; bases unmatched to any gene: 5. In nucleotides, the CDR3 is TGTGCCAGCAGTCCCAGGCGGGGGGGCACAGATACGCAGTATTTT. Translation: CASSPRRGGTDTQYF.

This clone appeared a few times. This sequence joins TRBV9 and TRBJ2-3; 8 nucleotides match TRBD2. CDR1 is SGDLS, CDR2 YYNGEE, per germline. V lost 1 base to trimming and J lost 5 bases; unmatched junction nucleotides: 12. The CDR3 length is 17 residues. CDR3 bases: TGTGCCAGCAGCGTAAGCTTTCCGGGAGGGCCGGTAGATACGCAGTATTTT. Residues: CASSVSFPGGPVDTQYF.

This sequence joins TRBV6-5 and TRBJ2-2, with TRBD1 matching 7 bases. Germline V gene data show CDR1 as MNHEY and CDR2 as SVGAGI. V lost 2 bases to trimming and J lost 8 bases; unmatched junction nucleotides: 2. The CDR3 length is 13 residues. The CDR3 region has the DNA TGTGCCAGCAGTTACGACAGGGCAGGGGAGCTGTTTTTT. As protein: CASSYDRAGELFF.

V usage is TRBV30 and J usage is TRBJ1-1; 8 positions agree with TRBD1. The CDR3 covers 13 residues. V lost 4 bases to trimming and J lost 1 base; unmatched junction nucleotides: 2. CDR1 is GTSNPN, CDR2 SVGIG, per germline (reference sequence). For the CDR3, the DNA is TGTGCCTGGAAGGGACAGGCGAACACTGAAGCTTTCTTT. It specifies CAWKGQANTEAFF.

V and J are TRBV9 and TRBJ2-7; maybe TRBD1 (6 bases). The germline CDR1 and CDR2 sequences are SGDLS and YYNGEE. This CDR3 is 15 amino acids long. V was pared by 4 bases and J by 2 bases, with 16 bases between. Written as DNA, the CDR3 is TGTGCCAGCAGCCCAAACACCGGGACAACCTACGAGCAGTACTTC. Its translation is CASSPNTGTTYEQYF.

This clone was seen a few times. V and J are TRBV6-5 and TRBJ1-4; D gene unclear. The germline gives CDR1 MNHEY, CDR2 SVGAGI. The CDR3 runs to 15 residues. V lost 0 bases and J 4 bases, leaving 9 bases between the germline ends. In DNA, the CDR3 is TGTGCCAGCAGTTACTCCCGGTTGAATAATGAAAAACTGTTTTTT. This encodes CASSYSRLNNEKLFF.

This clone appeared a few times. The CDR3 is CASRTGTGDYGYTF. CDR3 nucleotide sequence: TGTGCCAGCAGAACCGGGACAGGGGACTATGGCTACACCTTC. The genes are TRBV2 and TRBJ1-2, with TRBD1 matching 10 bases. Germline trimming cut 6 bases from V and 3 bases from J; bases unmatched to any gene: 4. This CDR3 is 14 amino acids long. From germline, CDR1 is SNHLY and CDR2 FYNNEI.

The rearrangement joins TRBV16 to TRBJ2-7; D possibly corresponds to TRBD1 (6 bases). CDR1 and CDR2 (germline): KGHSY, FQNENV. The V end lost 4 bases, the J end lost 6 bases, and 19 bases lay between the germline ends. CDR3 length equals 15 residues. The DNA for the CDR3 is TGTGCCAGCAGCCGAAAAGACAGGCCGTCTGGCGAGCAGTACTTC. Protein product: CASSRKDRPSGEQYF.

V gene TRBV7-2 combines with J gene TRBJ1-1; no reliable D call. Germline CDR1 is SGHTA and CDR2 is FQGNSA. V was shortened by 3 bases and J by 6 bases, with 11 bases between the two germline ends. This CDR3 is 13 amino acids long. The CDR3 bases are TGTGCCAGCAGCTTTATTGGAGGGTCTGAAGCTTTCTTT. Its translation: CASSFIGGSEAFF.

This clone has more than one count but fewer than ten. As DNA, the CDR3 is TGTGCCAGCAGCACCCGACTCAACTACAATGAGCAGTTCTTC. This encodes CASSTRLNYNEQFF. The gene calls are TRBV7-8 and TRBJ2-1; D is unclear. Germline-derived CDR1 and CDR2 are SGHVS and FQNEAQ. The CDR3 contains 14 residues. V gave up 5 bases and J gave up 3 bases, with 11 bases separating them.

V and J are TRBV4-1 and TRBJ2-1, with a tentative D call TRBD1 (5 bases). The CDR3 is made up of 17 amino acids. V lost 1 base and J lost 5, with 18 bases in between. Germline V gene sequence: CDR1 MGHRA, CDR2 YSYEKL. The CDR3 sequence is CASSQVIGEKGNNEQFF. The CDR3 DNA reads TGCGCCAGCAGCCAAGTCATAGGGGAAAAAGGGAACAATGAGCAGTTCTTC.

Of note for this clone: The junction differs from germline at one of its ends, possibly a read error. This rearrangement joins TRBV5-1 to TRBJ2-2, with 8 bases that match TRBD2. This CDR3 contains 18 residues. Germline V lookup: CDR1 SGHRS, CDR2 YFSETQ. The chain's CDR3 is CASSLALSGRKGIGERFF. CDR3 DNA sequence: TGCGCCAGCAGCTTGGCCCTCAGCGGGAGAAAGGGGATCGGGGAGCGGTTTTTT.

This clone appeared once. J is TRBJ1-2 and V is TRBV7-9; the match to TRBD1 covers 7 bases. V lost 4 bases to trimming and J lost 7 bases; unmatched junction nucleotides: 12. Germline CDR1 reads SEHNR; CDR2 reads FQNEAQ (reference sequence). There are 15 residues in the CDR3. In DNA form, the CDR3 reads TGTGCCAGCAGCTCAGCACAGGGGATCCCGGGTGGCTACACCTTC. Translation gives CASSSAQGIPGGYTF.

The chain carries TRBV6-5 and TRBJ1-4, with a possible D match to TRBD1 (5 bases). V shed 10 bases and J shed 8 bases, with 14 bases lying between them. Germline V CDR1 and CDR2: MNHEY, SVGAGI. The CDR3 loop spans 12 amino acids. The CDR3 loop reads CATQGVGEKLFF. The CDR3 DNA is TGTGCCACGCAGGGAGTCGGGGAAAAACTGTTTTTT.

The V and J genes are TRBV27 and TRBJ1-1; TRBD1 is a possible D gene (5 bases). Looked up from germline, CDR1 is MNHEY and CDR2 is SMNVEV (reference sequence). Trimming pared 8 bases from V and 6 bases from J, leaving 16 bases between. The length of the CDR3 is 13 residues. This chain's CDR3 is CASLRTRDAEAFF. For the CDR3, the DNA is TGTGCCAGCCTGCGCACCAGGGATGCTGAAGCTTTCTTT.

The V gene is TRBV10-3, the J gene TRBJ1-5; maybe TRBD1 (5 bases). Per germline, CDR1 ENHRY and CDR2 SYGVKD. Between the trimmed V and J ends, which lost 0 bases and 2 bases, there was a span of 5 bases. This CDR3 region has 14 residues. The CDR3: CAISESGGNQPQHF. Written as DNA, the CDR3 is TGTGCCATCAGTGAGTCAGGGGGCAATCAGCCCCAGCATTTT.

V is TRBV7-3 and J is TRBJ2-1; D remains ambiguous. The germline V gene encodes CDR1 SGHTA and CDR2 FQGTGA. Trimming removed 5 bases from V and 8 bases from J, with 13 bases in between. This CDR3 has 13 amino acids. The CDR3 here is CASSRGPAHEQFF. The CDR3 nucleotides read TGTGCCAGCAGCCGCGGACCGGCACATGAGCAGTTCTTC.

V and J are TRBV27 and TRBJ1-5; no reliable D call. Trimming stripped 3 bases from V and 4 bases from J, with 16 bases between. CDR1 MNHEY and CDR2 SMNVEV come from the germline V gene (reference sequence). The CDR3 spans 16 residues. The CDR3 DNA reads TGTGCCAGCAGTTTCGCCTGGACCGCGGCGAATCAGCCCCAGCATTTT. It is translated as CASSFAWTAANQPQHF.

V and J are TRBV2 and TRBJ1-5; D unresolved. V gave up 1 base and J gave up 6 bases, with 7 bases separating them. Germline V gene lookup returns CDR1 SNHLY and CDR2 FYNNEI. The CDR3 consists of 13 residues. Here the CDR3 DNA reads TGTGCCAGCAGTGAAGAGAGGACTCAGCCCCAGCATTTT. It specifies CASSEERTQPQHF. The full variable domain, its missing parts supplied by reference TRBV2 and TRBJ1-5, is EPEVTQTPSHQVTQMGQEVILRCVPISNHLYFYWYRQILGQKVEFLVSFYNNEISEKSEIFDDQFSVERPDGSNFTLKIRSTKLEDSAMYFCASSEERTQPQHFGDGTRLSIL.

This clone was counted a few times. The chain employs TRBV7-9 and TRBJ2-3; 7 bases match TRBD2. V shed 1 base, J shed 2 bases, and the junction held 6 bases outside the gene matches. CDR1 and CDR2 (germline): SEHNR, FQNEAQ (reference sequence). The CDR3 extends over 16 amino acids. The CDR3 is CASSLVVAGNTDTQYF. The DNA for the CDR3 is TGTGCCAGCAGCTTAGTTGTAGCGGGTAACACAGATACGCAGTATTTT.

The chain uses TRBV20-1 and TRBJ2-3; D not resolved. The CDR3 sequence is 11 residues long. V dropped 8 bases and J dropped 5 bases, with 11 bases sitting between them. In germline, CDR1 is DFQATT, CDR2 SNEGSKA (reference sequence). The CDR3 is CSRPFGDTQYF. The CDR3 nucleotides read TGCAGTAGACCCTTCGGAGATACGCAGTATTTT.

This clone was seen just once. The chain carries TRBV30 and TRBJ2-7, with D maybe TRBD1 (7 bases). The ends were cut back, 2 bases at V and 7 bases at J, with 12 bases in the middle. Per the germline V gene, CDR1 is GTSNPN and CDR2 is SVGIG (reference sequence). The CDR3 is 12 residues long. The CDR3 DNA reads as TGTGCCTGGAGTCAGCAGGGGGGTGAGCAGTACTTC. It translates to CAWSQQGGEQYF.